Below, 27 T cell receptor beta chains from the same sample are listed, as sequenced in a study of T cell responses to AZD1222 COVID-19 vaccine. The repertoire was sequenced with immunoSEQ multiplex PCR; TCRdb's copy has only in-frame clones and lacks some. The table records under 95,000 clones, roughly nine tenths of them present only once. Here the sequenced sample was peripheral blood, taken on day 0 of AZD1222 vaccination. These receptors all come from an adult in good health.

The V and J genes are TRBV3-1 (or the pseudogene TRBV3-2) and TRBJ1-1, with D tentatively TRBD1 (6 bases). The CDR3 is made up of 15 amino acids. V lost 7 bases to trimming and J lost 0 bases, with 15 bases between them. CDR1 is LGHDT and CDR2 is YNNKEL in the germline V gene (reference sequence). CDR3 bases: TGTGCCAGCAAGGGGGAACAGGCTATGAACACTGAAGCTTTCTTT. Its protein is CASKGEQAMNTEAFF.

The chain has TRBV3-1 (or the pseudogene TRBV3-2) and TRBJ2-4; D not resolved. Germline CDR1 and CDR2: LGHDT and YNNKEL (reference sequence). Trimming removed 2 bases from V and 0 bases from J, with 8 bases in between. The CDR3 is 15 amino acids. CDR3 loop: CASSQLSGAKNIQYF. The CDR3 bases are TGTGCCAGCAGCCAACTCTCCGGAGCCAAAAACATTCAGTACTTC.

This clone was observed a few times. CDR3 sequence (DNA): TGTGCCAGCAGCCGTCTAGCGGGGGACACCGGGGAGCTGTTTTTT. Protein sequence: CASSRLAGDTGELFF. The chain couples TRBV14 to TRBJ2-2, with 10 positions matching TRBD2. Trimming cost V 4 bases and J 3 bases; bases outside gene matches: 2. From germline, CDR1 is SGHDN and CDR2 FVKESK. The CDR3 spans 15 residues.

The V call is TRBV28, the J call TRBJ2-1, with a tentative D call TRBD1 (5 bases). The CDR3 is 13 amino acids. Germline assignment: CDR1 MDHEN and CDR2 SYDVKM. The V end lost 5 bases, the J end lost 8 bases, and 13 bases lay between the germline ends. CDR3 DNA: TGTGCCAGCAGTCCCCAGGACAAGGATGAGCAGTTCTTC. Protein sequence: CASSPQDKDEQFF.

J is TRBJ2-7 and V is TRBV7-9, with D hard to call. Germline CDR1 reads SEHNR; CDR2 reads FQNEAQ (reference sequence). V lost 3 bases and J lost 2, with 11 bases in between. The CDR3 runs to 14 residues. The CDR3 loop reads CASSFQGPTYEQYF. The CDR3 DNA sequence: TGTGCCAGCAGCTTCCAAGGACCCACCTACGAGCAGTACTTC.

The chain recombines TRBV3-1 (or the pseudogene TRBV3-2) with TRBJ1-2; D ambiguous. The CDR3 is 13 amino acids. CDR1 is LGHDT, CDR2 YNNKEL, per germline (reference sequence). V was pared by 0 bases and J by 6 bases, with 8 bases between. The DNA for the CDR3 is TGTGCCAGCAGCCAAGAAAGAGGGCATGGCTACACCTTC. It yields the protein CASSQERGHGYTF.

About this clone: Different DNA sequences within this sample yield the same CDR3. The chain recombines TRBV27 with TRBJ2-5, with 11 bases that match TRBD1. This CDR3 is 13 amino acids long. Germline V gene sequence: CDR1 MNHEY, CDR2 SMNVEV (reference sequence). V dropped 5 bases and J dropped 4; count of bases not matched to a gene: 0. The CDR3 coding sequence is TGTGCCAGCAGTGGACAGGGGGCAGAGACCCAGTACTTC. It encodes CASSGQGAETQYF.

The gene calls are TRBV19 and TRBJ1-5, with no clear D. CDR3 length: 17 amino acids. Trimming removed 0 bases from V and 2 bases from J, with 14 bases in between. Germline assignment: CDR1 LNHDA and CDR2 SQIVND (reference sequence). The CDR3 sequence is CASSIDAGGRRNQPQHF. CDR3 nucleotides: TGTGCCAGTAGTATAGATGCGGGAGGGCGGCGCAATCAGCCCCAGCATTTT.

This clone showed up just once. The J gene is TRBJ1-1, the V gene TRBV5-1; 8 bases match TRBD1. The J segment lost 1 base and the V segment lost 3 bases, leaving 2 bases of the junction unmatched. This CDR3 region has 14 residues. CDR1 is SGHRS and CDR2 is YFSETQ in the germline V gene. The CDR3 sequence is CASSWTGSNTEAFF. The CDR3 nucleotides read TGCGCCAGCAGCTGGACAGGGTCGAACACTGAAGCTTTCTTT.

Only a few counts were recorded for this clone. This CDR3 reads CASSLTSGGSNEQFF. The CDR3 nucleotides are TGTGCCAGCAGTTTGACTAGCGGGGGATCGAATGAGCAGTTCTTC. This sequence joins TRBV27 and TRBJ2-1; TRBD2 agrees at 12 bases. The trim removed 3 bases at V and 7 bases at J, leaving 4 bases unmatched. This CDR3 contains 15 residues. CDR1 is MNHEY and CDR2 is SMNVEV in the germline V gene (reference sequence).

The CDR3 region has the DNA TGTGCCAGCAGCTTATGGGAGGGGGCGCCTGGAAACACCATATATTTT. It yields the protein CASSLWEGAPGNTIYF. The J gene is TRBJ1-3, the V gene TRBV11-2, with TRBD1 matching over 7 bases. The CDR3 length is 16 residues. V dropped 2 bases and J dropped 2; count of bases not matched to a gene: 6. CDR1 SGHAT and CDR2 FQNNGV come from the germline V gene.

The sample holds one count of this clone. The chain is built from TRBV6-6 and TRBJ1-1; D gene unclear. Germline V gene sequence: CDR1 MNHNY, CDR2 SVGAGI (reference sequence). This CDR3 contains 18 residues. V shed 5 bases and J shed 0 bases, with 22 bases lying between them. CDR3 in amino acids: CASSRRTGDIRMNTEAFF. CDR3 DNA: TGTGCCAGCAGTCGTAGGACTGGAGATATAAGGATGAACACTGAAGCTTTCTTT.

The chain carries TRBV4-1 and TRBJ2-1; a weak D match, TRBD2 (5 bases). V was pared by 0 bases and J by 7 bases, with 19 bases between. Germline V CDR1 and CDR2: MGHRA, YSYEKL. This CDR3 is built from 17 residues. CDR3 sequence reads: CASSQEGLAGFTNEQFF. In DNA form, the CDR3 reads TGCGCCAGCAGCCAAGAGGGTCTAGCAGGATTCACAAATGAGCAGTTCTTC.

CDR3 sequence reads: CASSPGTGENEQYF. The CDR3 DNA reads as TGTGCCAGCTCACCGGGGACAGGGGAAAACGAGCAGTACTTC. The V call is TRBV18, the J call TRBJ2-7, with 10 bases matching TRBD1. V lost 3 bases to trimming and J lost 5 bases; unmatched junction nucleotides: 4. CDR1 is KGHSH, CDR2 LQKENI, per germline. The CDR3 is made up of 14 amino acids.

This clone was observed a handful of times. CDR3 residues: CASSPPLVVFQETQYF. CDR3 nucleotide sequence: TGTGCCAGCTCACCACCCCTAGTGGTGTTCCAGGAGACCCAGTACTTC. J is TRBJ2-5 and V is TRBV18, with no clear D. The germline V gene has CDR1 KGHSH and CDR2 LQKENI. The CDR3 loop spans 16 amino acids. V was cut by 0 bases and J by 5 bases, with 16 bases left in between.

The V and J genes are TRBV21-1 and TRBJ2-7. TRBV21-1 is designated a pseudogene. The CDR3 is 12 amino acids. The CDR3 reads CASIITSYEQYF. CDR3 nucleotides: TGTGCCAGTATCATTACCTCCTACGAGCAGTACTTC.

The V call is TRBV6-4, the J call TRBJ2-3, with TRBD1 matching over 10 bases. CDR3 length: 17 amino acids. The V gene's germline CDR1 is MRHNA and CDR2 SNTAGT. J gave up 6 bases and V 6 bases, and 15 bases lay outside the gene matches. DNA for the CDR3: TGTGCCAGCAGCAGACCCCGGGACAGGGGATTCCTCGATACGCAGTATTTT. Its protein product is CASSRPRDRGFLDTQYF.

The V gene is TRBV2, the J gene TRBJ1-4; 9 nucleotides align to TRBD1. The ends lost 6 bases at V and 0 bases at J; junction bases unmatched: 5. The germline V gene has CDR1 SNHLY and CDR2 FYNNEI. The CDR3 loop spans 16 amino acids. Here the CDR3 DNA reads TGTGCCAGCAGGCTGACAGGGGGTCCAACTAATGAAAAACTGTTTTTT. Its translation: CASRLTGGPTNEKLFF.

This chain connects TRBV9 to TRBJ2-7; D gene unclear. In germline, CDR1 is SGDLS, CDR2 YYNGEE. The CDR3 sequence is 14 residues long. With 0 bases removed from V and 2 bases from J, the gap between germline ends came to 9 bases. The CDR3 bases are TGTGCCAGCAGCGTAGCCAGCGCTCCCTACGAGCAGTACTTC. Translation: CASSVASAPYEQYF.

The chain uses TRBV27 and TRBJ2-7; unclear D gene. V shed 11 bases and J shed 3 bases, with 14 bases lying between them. This CDR3 is 12 amino acids long. Germline V gene lookup returns CDR1 MNHEY and CDR2 SMNVEV (reference sequence). Here the CDR3 reads CAVRIGDYEQYF. The CDR3, as DNA: TGTGCCGTCCGCATCGGCGACTACGAGCAGTACTTC.

The chain combines TRBV14 with TRBJ2-3, with D perhaps TRBD1 (6 bases). The V and J ends lost 2 bases and 2 bases respectively, with 14 bases between them. The CDR3 contains 16 residues. Germline V gene data show CDR1 as SGHDN and CDR2 as FVKESK. The CDR3 bases are TGTGCCAGCAGCCAAAGGGGGAGTTTGGCCACAGATACGCAGTATTTT. This codes for CASSQRGSLATDTQYF.

The rearrangement joins TRBV18 to TRBJ1-1, with D uncertain. Germline loops: CDR1 KGHSH, CDR2 LQKENI. Trimming cost V 1 base and J 4 bases, with 13 bases left between them. This CDR3 is 15 amino acids long. CDR3 sequence: CASSPQGSEGTEAFF. For the CDR3, the DNA is TGTGCCAGCTCACCACAGGGAAGCGAAGGCACTGAAGCTTTCTTT.

This sequence joins TRBV27 and TRBJ1-5, with TRBD1 matching 10 bases. CDR1 and CDR2 (germline): MNHEY, SMNVEV (reference sequence). The CDR3 contains 14 residues. Unmatched junction bases numbered 2, after V lost 6 bases and J lost 3 bases. CDR3 nucleotide sequence: TGTGCCAGCAGGACAGGGGGCAACAATCAGCCCCAGCATTTT. Amino acid sequence: CASRTGGNNQPQHF.

The J gene is TRBJ2-5, the V gene TRBV6-5; D is ambiguous. In germline, CDR1 is MNHEY, CDR2 SVGAGI. The ends were cut back, 2 bases at V and 3 bases at J, with 10 bases in the middle. The CDR3 has 14 amino acids. The CDR3 coding sequence is TGTGCCAGCAGTTACAACACGGCCGAAGAGACCCAGTACTTC. It codes for CASSYNTAEETQYF.

In the case of this clone: Other DNA sequences in the sample encode the same CDR3. This chain joins TRBV7-9 and TRBJ2-7; D gene unclear. Germline values: CDR1 SEHNR, CDR2 FQNEAQ (reference sequence). The CDR3 runs 11 residues. Deletions cut 5 bases from V and 3 bases from J, with 5 bases between. CDR3 coding DNA: TGTGCCAGCAGCCCGGGCTACGAGCAGTACTTC. Amino acids: CASSPGYEQYF.

This clone was recorded once. J is TRBJ2-7 and V is TRBV19; D uncertain. CDR3 size: 13 residues. CDR1 is LNHDA, CDR2 SQIVND, per germline (reference sequence). Trimming left V 1 base short and J 7 bases short, with 11 bases between. The CDR3 reads CASSIVRYKEQYF. CDR3 nucleotide sequence: TGTGCCAGTAGTATAGTCCGTTACAAGGAGCAGTACTTC.

The J gene is TRBJ2-5, the V gene TRBV7-9; D may be TRBD2 (6 bases). The CDR3 spans 16 residues. Germline V lookup: CDR1 SEHNR, CDR2 FQNEAQ (reference sequence). Trimming pared 5 bases from V and 2 bases from J, leaving 18 bases between. The CDR3 region has the DNA TGTGCCAGCAGCCGAGGGGACTTCTGGGGGCAAGAGACCCAGTACTTC. Residues: CASSRGDFWGQETQYF.